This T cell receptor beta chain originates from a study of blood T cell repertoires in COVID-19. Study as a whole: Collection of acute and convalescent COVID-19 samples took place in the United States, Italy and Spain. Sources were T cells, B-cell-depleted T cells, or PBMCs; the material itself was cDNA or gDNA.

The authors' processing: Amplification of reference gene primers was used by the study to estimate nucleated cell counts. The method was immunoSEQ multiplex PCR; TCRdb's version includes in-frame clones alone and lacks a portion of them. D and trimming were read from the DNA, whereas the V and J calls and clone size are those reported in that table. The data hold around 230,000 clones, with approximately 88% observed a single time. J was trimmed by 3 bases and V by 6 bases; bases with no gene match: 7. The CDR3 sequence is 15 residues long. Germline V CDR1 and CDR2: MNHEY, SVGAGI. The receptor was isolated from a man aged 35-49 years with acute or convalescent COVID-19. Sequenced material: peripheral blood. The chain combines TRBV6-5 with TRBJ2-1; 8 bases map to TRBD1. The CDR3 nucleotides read TGTGCCAGCAGGCCTCGGACAGGGAGCTACAATGAGCAGTTCTTC. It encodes CASRPRTGSYNEQFF.